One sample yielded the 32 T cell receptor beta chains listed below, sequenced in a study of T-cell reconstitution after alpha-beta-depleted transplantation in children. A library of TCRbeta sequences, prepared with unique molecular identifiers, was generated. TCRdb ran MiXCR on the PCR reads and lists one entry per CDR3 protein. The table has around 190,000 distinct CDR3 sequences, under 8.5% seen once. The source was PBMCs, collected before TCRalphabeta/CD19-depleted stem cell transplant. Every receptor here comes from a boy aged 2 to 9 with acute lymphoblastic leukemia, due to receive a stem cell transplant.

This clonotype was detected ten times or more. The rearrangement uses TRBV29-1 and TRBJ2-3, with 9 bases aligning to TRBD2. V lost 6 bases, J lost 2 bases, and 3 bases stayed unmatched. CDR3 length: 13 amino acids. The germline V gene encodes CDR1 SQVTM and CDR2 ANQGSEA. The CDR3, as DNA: TGCAGCGTAGGGGGACTAGCCACAGATACGCAGTATTTT. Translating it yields CSVGGLATDTQYF.

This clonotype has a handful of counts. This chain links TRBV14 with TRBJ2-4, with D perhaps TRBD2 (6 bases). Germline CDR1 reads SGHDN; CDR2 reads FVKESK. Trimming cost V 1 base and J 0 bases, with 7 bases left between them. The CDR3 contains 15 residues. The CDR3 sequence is CASSQGGLAKNIQYF. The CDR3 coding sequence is TGTGCCAGCAGCCAAGGGGGACTAGCCAAAAACATTCAGTACTTC.

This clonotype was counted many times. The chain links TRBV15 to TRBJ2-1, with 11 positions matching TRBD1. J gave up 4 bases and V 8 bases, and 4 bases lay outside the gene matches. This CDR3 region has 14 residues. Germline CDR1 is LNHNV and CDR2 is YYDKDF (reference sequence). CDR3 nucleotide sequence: TGTGCCACCCTCCGGGACAGGGGGTACAATGAGCAGTTCTTC. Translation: CATLRDRGYNEQFF.

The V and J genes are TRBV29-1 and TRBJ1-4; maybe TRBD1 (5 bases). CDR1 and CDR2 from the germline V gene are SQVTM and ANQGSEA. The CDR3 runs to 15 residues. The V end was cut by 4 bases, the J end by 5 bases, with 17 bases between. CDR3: CSVVFAGIPNEKLFF. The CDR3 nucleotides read TGCAGCGTTGTTTTTGCAGGGATTCCCAATGAAAAACTGTTTTTT.

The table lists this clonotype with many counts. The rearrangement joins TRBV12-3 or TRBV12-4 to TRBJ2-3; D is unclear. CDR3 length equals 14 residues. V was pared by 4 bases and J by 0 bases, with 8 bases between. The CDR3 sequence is CASSSGVSTDTQYF. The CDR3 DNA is TGTGCCAGCAGTTCTGGGGTGAGCACAGATACGCAGTATTTT.

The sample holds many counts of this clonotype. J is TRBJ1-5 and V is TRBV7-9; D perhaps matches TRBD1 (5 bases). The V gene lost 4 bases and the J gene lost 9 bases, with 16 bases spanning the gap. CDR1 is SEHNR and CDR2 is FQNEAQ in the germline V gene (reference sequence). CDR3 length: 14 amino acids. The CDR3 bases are TGTGCCAGCAGCTGGGACGGAGATCTCAGGCCCCAGCATTTT. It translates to CASSWDGDLRPQHF.

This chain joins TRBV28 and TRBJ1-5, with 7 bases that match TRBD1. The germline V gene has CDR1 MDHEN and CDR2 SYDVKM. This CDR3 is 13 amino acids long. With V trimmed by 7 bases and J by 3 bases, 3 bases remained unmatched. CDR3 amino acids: CASKTGFNQPQHF. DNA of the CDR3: TGTGCCAGCAAGACAGGGTTCAATCAGCCCCAGCATTTT. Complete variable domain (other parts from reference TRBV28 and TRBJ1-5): DVKVTQSSRYLVKRTGEKVFLECVQDMDHENMFWYRQDPGLGLRLIYFSYDVKMKEKGDIPEGYSVSREKKERFSLILESASTNQTSMYLCASKTGFNQPQHFGDGTRLSIL.

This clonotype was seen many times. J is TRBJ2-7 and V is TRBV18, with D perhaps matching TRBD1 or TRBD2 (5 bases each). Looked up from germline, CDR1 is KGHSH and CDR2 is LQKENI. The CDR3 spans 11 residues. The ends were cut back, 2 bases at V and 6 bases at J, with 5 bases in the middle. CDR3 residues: CASSPGGEQYF. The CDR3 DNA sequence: TGTGCCAGCTCACCAGGGGGCGAGCAGTACTTC.

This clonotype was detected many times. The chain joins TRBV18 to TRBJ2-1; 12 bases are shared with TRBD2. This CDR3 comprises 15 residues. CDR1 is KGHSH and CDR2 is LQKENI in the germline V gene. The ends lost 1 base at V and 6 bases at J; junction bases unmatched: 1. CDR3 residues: CASSPQTSGSNEQFF. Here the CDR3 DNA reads TGTGCCAGCTCACCACAGACTAGCGGGAGCAATGAGCAGTTCTTC.

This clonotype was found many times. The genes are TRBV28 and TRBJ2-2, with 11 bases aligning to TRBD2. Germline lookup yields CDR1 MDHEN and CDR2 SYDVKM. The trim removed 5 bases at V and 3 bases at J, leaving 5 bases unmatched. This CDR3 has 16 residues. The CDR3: CASSTRSGRDTGELFF. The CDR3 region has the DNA TGTGCCAGCAGTACTCGTAGCGGGAGGGACACCGGGGAGCTGTTTTTT.

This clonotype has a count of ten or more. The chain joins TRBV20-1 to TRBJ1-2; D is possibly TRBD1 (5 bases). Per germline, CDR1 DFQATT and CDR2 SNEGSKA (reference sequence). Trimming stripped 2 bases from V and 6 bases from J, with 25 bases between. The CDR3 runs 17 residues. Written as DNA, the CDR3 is TGCAGTGCTAGAACCGGGACCAAGGATAGGACCGGGGATGGCTACACCTTC. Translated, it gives CSARTGTKDRTGDGYTF.

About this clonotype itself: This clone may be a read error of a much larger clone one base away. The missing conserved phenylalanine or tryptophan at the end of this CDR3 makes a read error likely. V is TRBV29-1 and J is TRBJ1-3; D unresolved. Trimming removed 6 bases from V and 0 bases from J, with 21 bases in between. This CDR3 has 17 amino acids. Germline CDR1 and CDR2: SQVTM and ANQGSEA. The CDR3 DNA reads TGCAGCGTAAGCGTAACTTACGGGGTTCACTCTGGAAACACCATATATTAT. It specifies CSVSVTYGVHSGNTIYY.

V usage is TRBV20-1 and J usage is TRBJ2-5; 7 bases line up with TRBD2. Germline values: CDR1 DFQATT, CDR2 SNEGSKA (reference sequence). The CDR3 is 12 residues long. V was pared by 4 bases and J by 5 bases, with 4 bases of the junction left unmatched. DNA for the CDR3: TGCAGTGCTAAGACTAGCATGGAGACCCAGTACTTC. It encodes CSAKTSMETQYF.

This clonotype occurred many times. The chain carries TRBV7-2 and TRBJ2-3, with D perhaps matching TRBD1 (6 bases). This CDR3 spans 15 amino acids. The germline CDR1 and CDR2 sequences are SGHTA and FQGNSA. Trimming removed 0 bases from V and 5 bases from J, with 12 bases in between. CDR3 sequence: CASSLAGHDIDTQYF. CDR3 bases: TGTGCCAGCAGCTTAGCGGGACATGATATAGATACGCAGTATTTT.

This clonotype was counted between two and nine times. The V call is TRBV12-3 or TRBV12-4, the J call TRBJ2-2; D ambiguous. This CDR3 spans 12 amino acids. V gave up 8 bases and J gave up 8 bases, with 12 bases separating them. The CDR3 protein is CASASFPGELFF. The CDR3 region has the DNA TGTGCCAGCGCCTCTTTTCCAGGGGAGCTGTTTTTT.

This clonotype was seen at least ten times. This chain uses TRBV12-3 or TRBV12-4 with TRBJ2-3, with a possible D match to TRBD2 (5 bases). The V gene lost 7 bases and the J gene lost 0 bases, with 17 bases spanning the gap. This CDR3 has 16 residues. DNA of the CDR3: TGTGCCAGCATTGGAAGTAACGGGGATAGCACAGATACGCAGTATTTT. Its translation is CASIGSNGDSTDTQYF.

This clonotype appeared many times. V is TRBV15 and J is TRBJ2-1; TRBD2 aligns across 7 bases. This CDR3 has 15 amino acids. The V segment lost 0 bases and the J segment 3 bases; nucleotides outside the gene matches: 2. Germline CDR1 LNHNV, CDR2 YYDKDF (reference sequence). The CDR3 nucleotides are TGTGCCACCAGCAGAGATCTAGCGGACTACAATGAGCAGTTCTTC. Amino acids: CATSRDLADYNEQFF.

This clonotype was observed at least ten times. Here the CDR3 reads CASSSYLAGGPKSSYNEQFF. As DNA, the CDR3 is TGTGCCAGCAGCTCATATCTAGCGGGAGGTCCCAAGAGCTCCTACAATGAGCAGTTCTTC. The chain joins TRBV7-9 to TRBJ2-1; the match to TRBD2 covers 11 bases. The CDR3 has 20 amino acids. Trimming took 4 bases from V and 0 from J; bases not matched to a gene: 14. Germline values: CDR1 SEHNR, CDR2 FQNEAQ (reference sequence). Filled out from reference TRBV7-9 and TRBJ2-1, the complete variable domain reads DTGVSQNPRHKITKRGQNVTFRCDPISEHNRLYWYRQTLGQGPEFLTYFQNEAQLEKSRLLSDRFSAERPKGSFSTLEIQRTEQGDSAMYLCASSSYLAGGPKSSYNEQFFGPGTRLTVL.

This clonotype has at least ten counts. DNA for the CDR3: TGTGCCAGCAGCTTAAGGGTCGGGGGTTTCTACGAGCAGTACTTC. This codes for CASSLRVGGFYEQYF. The J gene is TRBJ2-7, the V gene TRBV7-2; TRBD2 is a possible D gene (6 bases). The germline gives CDR1 SGHTA, CDR2 FQGNSA. Trimming stripped 2 bases from V and 3 bases from J, with 14 bases between. This CDR3 is built from 15 residues.

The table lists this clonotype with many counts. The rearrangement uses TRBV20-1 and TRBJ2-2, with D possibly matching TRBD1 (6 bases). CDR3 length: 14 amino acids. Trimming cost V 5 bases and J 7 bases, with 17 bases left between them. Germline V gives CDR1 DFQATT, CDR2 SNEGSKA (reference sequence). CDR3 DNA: TGCAGTGCTCCCACCCCTACAGGGCTCGGGGAGCTGTTTTTT. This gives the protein CSAPTPTGLGELFF.

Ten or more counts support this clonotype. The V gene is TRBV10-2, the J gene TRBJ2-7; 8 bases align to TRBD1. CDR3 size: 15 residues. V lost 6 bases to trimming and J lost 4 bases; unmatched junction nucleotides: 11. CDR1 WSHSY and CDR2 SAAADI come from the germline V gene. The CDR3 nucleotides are TGCGCCAGCAGACAGACTAGTCAGGGGGCATACGAGCAGTACTTC. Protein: CASRQTSQGAYEQYF.

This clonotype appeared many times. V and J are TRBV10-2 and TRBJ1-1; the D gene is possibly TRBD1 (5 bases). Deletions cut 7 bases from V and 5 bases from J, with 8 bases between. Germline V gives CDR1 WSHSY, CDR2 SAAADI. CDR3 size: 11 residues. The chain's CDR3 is CASMGETEAFF. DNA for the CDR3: TGCGCCAGCATGGGGGAAACTGAAGCTTTCTTT.

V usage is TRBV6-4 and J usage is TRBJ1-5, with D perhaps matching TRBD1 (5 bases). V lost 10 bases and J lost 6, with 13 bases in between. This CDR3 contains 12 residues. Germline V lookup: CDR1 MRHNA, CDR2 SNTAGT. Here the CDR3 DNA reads TGTGCCATCTGCCCTACAGGTCAGCCCCAGCATTTT. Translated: CAICPTGQPQHF.

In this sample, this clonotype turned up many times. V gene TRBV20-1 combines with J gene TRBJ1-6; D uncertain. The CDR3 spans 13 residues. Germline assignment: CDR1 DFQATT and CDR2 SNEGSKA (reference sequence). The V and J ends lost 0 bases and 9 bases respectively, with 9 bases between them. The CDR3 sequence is CSARDLGASPLHF. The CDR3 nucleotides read TGCAGTGCTAGAGATCTAGGAGCTTCACCCCTCCACTTT.

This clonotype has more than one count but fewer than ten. CDR3 amino acids: CASSQSASNTGELFF. The CDR3 bases are TGTGCCAGCAGTCAATCAGCTTCGAACACCGGGGAGCTGTTTTTT. The rearrangement uses TRBV2 and TRBJ2-2; D is ambiguous. The CDR3 loop spans 15 amino acids. Germline V CDR1 and CDR2: SNHLY, FYNNEI. The V end was cut by 5 bases, the J end by 0 bases, with 10 bases between.

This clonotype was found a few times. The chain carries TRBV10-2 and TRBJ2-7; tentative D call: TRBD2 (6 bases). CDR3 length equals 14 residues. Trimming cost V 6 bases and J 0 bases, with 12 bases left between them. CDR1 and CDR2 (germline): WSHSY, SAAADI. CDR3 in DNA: TGCGCCAGCAGCGGGAGCCCCAGCTCCTACGAGCAGTACTTC. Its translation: CASSGSPSSYEQYF.

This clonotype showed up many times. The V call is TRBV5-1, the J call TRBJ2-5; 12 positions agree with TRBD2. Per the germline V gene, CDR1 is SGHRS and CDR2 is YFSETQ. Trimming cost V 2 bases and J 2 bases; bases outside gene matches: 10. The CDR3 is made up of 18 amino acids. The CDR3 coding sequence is TGCGCCAGCAGCTTTTCGACTAGCGGGGGCTCGTTTCAAGAGACCCAGTACTTC. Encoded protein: CASSFSTSGGSFQETQYF. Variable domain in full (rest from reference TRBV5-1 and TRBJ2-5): KAGVTQTPRYLIKTRGQQVTLSCSPISGHRSVSWYQQTPGQGLQFLFEYFSETQRNKGNFPGRFSGRQFSNSRSEMNVSTLELGDSALYLCASSFSTSGGSFQETQYFGPGTRLLVL.

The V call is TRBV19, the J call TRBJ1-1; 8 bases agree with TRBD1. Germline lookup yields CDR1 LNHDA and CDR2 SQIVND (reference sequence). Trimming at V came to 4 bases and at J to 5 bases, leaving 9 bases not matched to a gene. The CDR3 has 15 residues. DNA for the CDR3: TGTGCCAGTAGTAGCCTTGCCGGGGACAGGACTGAAGCTTTCTTT. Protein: CASSSLAGDRTEAFF.

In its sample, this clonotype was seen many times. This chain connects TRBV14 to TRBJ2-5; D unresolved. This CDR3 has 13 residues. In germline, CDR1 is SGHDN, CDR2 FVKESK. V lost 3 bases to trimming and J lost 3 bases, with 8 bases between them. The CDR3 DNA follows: TGTGCCAGCAGCCAGAACAGAGAAGAGACCCAGTACTTC. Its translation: CASSQNREETQYF.

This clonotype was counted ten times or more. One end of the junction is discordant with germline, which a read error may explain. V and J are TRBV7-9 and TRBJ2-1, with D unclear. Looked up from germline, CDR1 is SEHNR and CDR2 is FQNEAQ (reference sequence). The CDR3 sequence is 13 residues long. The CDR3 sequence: CASSSTTHNGQFF. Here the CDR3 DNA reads TGTGCCAGCAGCTCCACGACCCACAATGGGCAGTTCTTC. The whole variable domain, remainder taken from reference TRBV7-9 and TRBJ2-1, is DTGVSQNPRHKITKRGQNVTFRCDPISEHNRLYWYRQTLGQGPEFLTYFQNEAQLEKSRLLSDRFSAERPKGSFSTLEIQRTEQGDSAMYLCASSSTTHNGQFFGPGTRLTVL.

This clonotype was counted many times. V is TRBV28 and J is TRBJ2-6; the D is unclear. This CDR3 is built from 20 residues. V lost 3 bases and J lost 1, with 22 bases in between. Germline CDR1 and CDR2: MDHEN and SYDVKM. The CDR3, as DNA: TGTGCCAGCAGTTTCACCACCTTTGCATTCGGGTCTTCTGGGGCCAACGTCCTGACTTTC. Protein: CASSFTTFAFGSSGANVLTF.

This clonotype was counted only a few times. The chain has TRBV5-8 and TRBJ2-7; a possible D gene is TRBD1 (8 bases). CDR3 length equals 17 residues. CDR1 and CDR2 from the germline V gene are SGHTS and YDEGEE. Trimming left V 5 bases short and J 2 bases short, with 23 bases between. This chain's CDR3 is CASRLTGEGPRAYEQYF. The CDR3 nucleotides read TGTGCCAGCAGATTGACAGGGGAGGGGCCCAGGGCCTACGAGCAGTACTTC.